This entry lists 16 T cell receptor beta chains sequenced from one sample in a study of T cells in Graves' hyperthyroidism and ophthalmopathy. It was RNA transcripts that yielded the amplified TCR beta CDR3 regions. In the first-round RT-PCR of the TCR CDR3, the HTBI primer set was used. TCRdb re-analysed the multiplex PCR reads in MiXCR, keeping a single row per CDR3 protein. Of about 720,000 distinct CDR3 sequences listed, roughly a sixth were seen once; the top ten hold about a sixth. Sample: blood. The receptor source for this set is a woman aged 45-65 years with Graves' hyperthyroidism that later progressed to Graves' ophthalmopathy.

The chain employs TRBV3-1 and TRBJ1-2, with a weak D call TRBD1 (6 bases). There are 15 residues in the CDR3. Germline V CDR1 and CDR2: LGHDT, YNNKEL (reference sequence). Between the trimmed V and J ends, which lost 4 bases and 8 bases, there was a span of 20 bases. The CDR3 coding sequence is TGTGCCAGCAGCCCAGGGTCCGGGGGCGACCGCGGCTACACCTTC. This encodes CASSPGSGGDRGYTF.

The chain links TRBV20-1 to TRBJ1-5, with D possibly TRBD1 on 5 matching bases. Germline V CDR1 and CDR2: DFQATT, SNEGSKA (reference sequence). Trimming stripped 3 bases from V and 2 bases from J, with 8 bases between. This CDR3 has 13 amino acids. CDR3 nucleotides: TGCAGTGCTAGTAGCAGGGGCAATCAGCCCCAGCATTTT. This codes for CSASSRGNQPQHF.

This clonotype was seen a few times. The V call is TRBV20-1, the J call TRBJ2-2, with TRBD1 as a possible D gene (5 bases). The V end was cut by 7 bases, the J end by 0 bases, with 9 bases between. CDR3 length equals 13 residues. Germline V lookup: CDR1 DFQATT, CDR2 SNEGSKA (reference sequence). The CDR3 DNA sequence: TGCAGTGTTTCGACAGCGAACACCGGGGAGCTGTTTTTT. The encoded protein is CSVSTANTGELFF.

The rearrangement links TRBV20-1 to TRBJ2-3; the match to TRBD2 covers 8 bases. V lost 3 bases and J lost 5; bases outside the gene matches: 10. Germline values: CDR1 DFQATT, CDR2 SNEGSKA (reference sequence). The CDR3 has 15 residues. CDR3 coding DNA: TGCAGTGCTAGTATCGGGGGGGCTCCCGGAGATACGCAGTATTTT. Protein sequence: CSASIGGAPGDTQYF.

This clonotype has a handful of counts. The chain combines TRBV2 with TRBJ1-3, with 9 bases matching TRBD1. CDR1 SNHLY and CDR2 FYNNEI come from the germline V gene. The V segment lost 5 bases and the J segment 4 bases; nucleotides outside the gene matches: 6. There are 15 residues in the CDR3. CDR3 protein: CASSTEQGAGNTIYF. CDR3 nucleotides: TGTGCCAGCAGTACTGAACAGGGGGCAGGAAACACCATATATTTT.

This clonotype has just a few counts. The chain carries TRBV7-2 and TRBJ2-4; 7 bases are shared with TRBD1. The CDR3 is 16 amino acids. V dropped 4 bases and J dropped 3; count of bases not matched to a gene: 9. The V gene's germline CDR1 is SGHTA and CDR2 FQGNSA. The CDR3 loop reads CASSSLTGSGKNIQYF. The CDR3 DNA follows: TGTGCCAGCAGCTCGCTGACAGGGTCAGGCAAAAACATTCAGTACTTC. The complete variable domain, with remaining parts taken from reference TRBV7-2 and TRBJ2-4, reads GAGVSQSPSNKVTEKGKDVELRCDPISGHTALYWYRQSLGQGLEFLIYFQGNSAPDKSGLPSDRFSAERTGGSVSTLTIQRTQQEDSAVYLCASSSLTGSGKNIQYFGAGTRLSVL.

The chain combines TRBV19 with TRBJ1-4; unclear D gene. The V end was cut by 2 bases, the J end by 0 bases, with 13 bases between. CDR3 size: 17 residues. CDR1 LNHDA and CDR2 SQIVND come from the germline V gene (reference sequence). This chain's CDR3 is CASSILTTTATNEKLFF. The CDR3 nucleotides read TGTGCCAGTAGTATACTAACGACAACTGCAACTAATGAAAAACTGTTTTTT. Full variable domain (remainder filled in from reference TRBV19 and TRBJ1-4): DGGITQSPKYLFRKEGQNVTLSCEQNLNHDAMYWYRQDPGQGLRLIYYSQIVNDFQKGDIAEGYSVSREKKESFPLTVTSAQKNPTAFYLCASSILTTTATNEKLFFGSGTQLSVL.

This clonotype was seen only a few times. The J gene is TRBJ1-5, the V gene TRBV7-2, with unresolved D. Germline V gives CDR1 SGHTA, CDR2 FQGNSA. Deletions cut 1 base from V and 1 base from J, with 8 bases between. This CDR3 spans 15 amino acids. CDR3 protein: CASSLVRQSNQPQHF. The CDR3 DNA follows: TGTGCCAGCAGCTTAGTTAGGCAAAGCAATCAGCCCCAGCATTTT.

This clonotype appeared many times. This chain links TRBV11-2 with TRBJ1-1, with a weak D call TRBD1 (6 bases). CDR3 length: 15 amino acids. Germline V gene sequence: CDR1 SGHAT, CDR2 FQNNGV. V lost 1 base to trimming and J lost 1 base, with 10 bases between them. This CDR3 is CASSLADRKNTEAFF. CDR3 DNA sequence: TGTGCCAGCAGCTTAGCCGACAGGAAGAACACTGAAGCTTTCTTT. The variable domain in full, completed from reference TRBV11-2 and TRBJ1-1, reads EAGVAQSPRYKIIEKRQSVAFWCNPISGHATLYWYQQILGQGPKLLIQFQNNGVVDDSQLPKDRFSAERLKGVDSTLKIQPAKLEDSAVYLCASSLADRKNTEAFFGQGTRLTVV.

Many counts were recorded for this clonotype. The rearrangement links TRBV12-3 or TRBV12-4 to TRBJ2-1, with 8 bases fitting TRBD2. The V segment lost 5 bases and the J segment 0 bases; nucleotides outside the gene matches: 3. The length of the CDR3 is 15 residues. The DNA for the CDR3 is TGTGCCAGCAGTCGGGGGGGGGGCTCCTACAATGAGCAGTTCTTC. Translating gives CASSRGGGSYNEQFF.

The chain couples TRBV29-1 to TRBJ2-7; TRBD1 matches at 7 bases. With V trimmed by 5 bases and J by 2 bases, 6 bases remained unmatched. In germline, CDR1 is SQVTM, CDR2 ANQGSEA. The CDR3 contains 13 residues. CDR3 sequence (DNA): TGCAGCGTTCCTGGGACAGCCACCTACGAGCAGTACTTC. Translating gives CSVPGTATYEQYF.

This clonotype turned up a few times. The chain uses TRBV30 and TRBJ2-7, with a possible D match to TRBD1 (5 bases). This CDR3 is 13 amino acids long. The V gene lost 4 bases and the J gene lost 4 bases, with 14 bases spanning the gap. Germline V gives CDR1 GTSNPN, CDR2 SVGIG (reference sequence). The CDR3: CAWTGSGGYEQYF. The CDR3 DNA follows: TGTGCCTGGACAGGGTCGGGTGGGTACGAGCAGTACTTC.

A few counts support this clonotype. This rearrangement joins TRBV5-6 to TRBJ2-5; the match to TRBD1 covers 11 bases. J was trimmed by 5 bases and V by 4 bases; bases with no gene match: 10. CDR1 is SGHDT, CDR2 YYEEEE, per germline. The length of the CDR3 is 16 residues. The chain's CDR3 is CASSDWTGGSLETQYF. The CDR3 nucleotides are TGTGCCAGCAGCGACTGGACAGGGGGCTCTTTGGAGACCCAGTACTTC.

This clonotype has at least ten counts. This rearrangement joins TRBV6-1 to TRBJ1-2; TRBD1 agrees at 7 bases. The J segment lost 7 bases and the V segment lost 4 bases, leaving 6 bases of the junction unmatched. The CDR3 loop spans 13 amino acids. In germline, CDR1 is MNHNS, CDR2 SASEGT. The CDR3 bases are TGTGCCAGCAGTGGATCGGGGGACAGTGGCTACACCTTC. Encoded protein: CASSGSGDSGYTF.

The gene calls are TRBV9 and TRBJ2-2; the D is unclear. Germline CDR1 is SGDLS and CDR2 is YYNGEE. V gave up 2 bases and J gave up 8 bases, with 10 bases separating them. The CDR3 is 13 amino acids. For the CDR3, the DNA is TGTGCCAGCAGCGTCGCTACTCATGGGGAGCTGTTTTTT. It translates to CASSVATHGELFF.

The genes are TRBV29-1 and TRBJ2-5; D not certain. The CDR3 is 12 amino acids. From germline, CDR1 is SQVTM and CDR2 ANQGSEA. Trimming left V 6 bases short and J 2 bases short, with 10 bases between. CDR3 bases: TGCAGCGTAGTTACAGAGCAAGAGACCCAGTACTTC. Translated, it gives CSVVTEQETQYF.